This TCR beta chain was sequenced in a study of regulatory T cells in long-lasting Graves disease. Study-wide points: Owing to a sample size that was small, accuracy may have been reduced. The study found TRBV28, TRBJ1-2 and TRBJ2-5 favored in persistent disease.

For TCR beta, libraries came from iRepertoire HTBI primers and Arm-PCR of CDR3 regions. TCRdb called the multiplex PCR reads again in MiXCR, with one record for every CDR3 protein. Here the sample spans 350,000 to 500,000 distinct CDR3 sequences, 14% being singletons. This clonotype was observed a handful of times. Its cognate antigen is unknown. CDR3 size: 18 residues. V dropped 4 bases and J dropped 0; count of bases not matched to a gene: 14. Time point denoted: newly diagnosed GD, antithyroid drugs for less than 3 months. Researchers made the TCR library from RNA that was extracted from PBMCs. This sample also appeared in a second study, on T cells in Graves' hyperthyroidism and ophthalmopathy.

The V and J genes are TRBV12-3 or TRBV12-4 and TRBJ2-5; 7 positions match TRBD1. The origin of this receptor is a woman between 50 and 59 years old with Graves disease. The source material was peripheral blood mononuclear cells (PBMCs), sampled at new diagnosis, from a patient treated with antithyroid drugs. This CDR3 is CASSSRTGRGPYQETQYF. The DNA for the CDR3 is TGTGCCAGCAGTTCCCGGACAGGACGAGGTCCGTACCAAGAGACCCAGTACTTC.